This T cell receptor beta chain appears in the sequencing data of a study of metastatic and nonmetastatic thyroid tumors. Concerning this clone: Its ends do not fully match the called genes, so a read error is possible.

TCRdb called clones again from the PCR reads with MiXCR. The sample records about 92,000 clones, approximately 15% being singletons. Every patient was untreated before thyroid surgery. The germline gives CDR1 LGHNA, CDR2 YNFKEQ. The CDR3 is 13 amino acids. This sequence originates from a female donor with papillary thyroid cancer or a benign thyroid nodule (not recorded which). Some clones in this sample may be carry-over from other donors' samples. This chain connects TRBV4-2 to TRBJ2-5, with 8 bases matching TRBD1. Sequences were obtained from blood. DNA of the CDR3: TGTGCCAGCAGTGGACAGGGCCAAGATACCCAGTACTTC. Encoded protein: CASSGQGQDTQYF.